Listed below are T cell receptor beta chains from one sample, sequenced in a study of blood T cell repertoires in COVID-19. Measured with immunoSEQ multiplex PCR; TCRdb has only the in-frame clones, and not every one. Of 200,000 to 250,000 clones in the sample, approximately 85% were seen once. What was sequenced was PBMCs or T cells enriched from blood (not recorded which). These TCRs come from a woman between 50 and 59 years old who had recovered from COVID-19. The CDR3 runs from the conserved cysteine through the conserved F or W. Fields, in order: V gene, clone size, D gene, J gene, CDR3 protein, CDR3 DNA. D genes are given only for firm matches. Size is omitted from some rows. Given values are once, few, many or a class for expanded clones.

V: TRBV7-2; size: once; D: -; J: TRBJ1-1; CDR3: CASSFFWFSGENTEAFF; DNA: TGTGCCAGCAGCTTTTTTTGGTTCAGCGGCGAGAACACTGAAGCTTTCTTT
V: TRBV30; size: -; D: -; J: TRBJ1-5; CDR3: CAWSVPPQGGVHQPQHF; DNA: TGTGCCTGGAGTGTACCCCCACAGGGTGGCGTGCATCAGCCCCAGCATTTT
V: TRBV19; size: once; D: -; J: TRBJ1-2; CDR3: CASSITSTGFNGYTF; DNA: TGTGCCAGTAGTATAACCTCCACAGGGTTCAATGGCTACACCTTC
V: TRBV4-1; size: -; D: TRBD1; J: TRBJ2-5; CDR3: CASSQGGGTGVQTQYF; DNA: TGCGCCAGCAGCCAAGGGGGCGGGACAGGCGTTCAGACCCAGTACTTC
V: TRBV3-1/TRBV3-2; size: -; D: TRBD1; J: TRBJ1-2; CDR3: CASSQDFVTGKGGYTF; DNA: TGTGCCAGCAGCCAAGACTTTGTGACAGGGAAGGGTGGCTACACCTTC
V: TRBV7-8; size: -; D: -; J: TRBJ2-1; CDR3: CASSFSAGRYNEQFF; DNA: TGTGCCAGCAGCTTTTCAGCGGGCCGTTACAATGAGCAGTTCTTC
V: TRBV19; size: -; D: -; J: TRBJ1-4; CDR3: CASRPRGAVEKLFF; DNA: TGTGCCAGTAGGCCTCGGGGGGCGGTTGAAAAACTGTTTTTT
V: TRBV4-3; size: -; D: TRBD1; J: TRBJ1-5; CDR3: CASSQDWARGPGAQHF; DNA: TGCGCCAGCAGCCAAGATTGGGCCAGGGGGCCAGGGGCCCAGCATTTT
V: TRBV18; size: -; D: TRBD1; J: TRBJ2-5; CDR3: CASSPSGGDETQYF; DNA: TGTGCCAGCTCCCCCTCAGGGGGAGATGAGACCCAGTACTTC
V: TRBV9; size: -; D: -; J: TRBJ2-5; CDR3: CASSVGAGVLRGETQYF; DNA: TGTGCCAGCAGCGTAGGGGCAGGGGTCCTAAGGGGAGAGACCCAGTACTTC
V: TRBV30; size: -; D: TRBD2; J: TRBJ2-3; CDR3: CAWSVKTSGQRTQYF; DNA: TGTGCCTGGAGTGTAAAGACTAGCGGGCAGAGGACGCAGTATTTT
V: TRBV9; size: -; D: -; J: TRBJ2-5; CDR3: CASSVGTAKETQYF; DNA: TGTGCCAGCAGCGTAGGGACAGCCAAAGAGACCCAGTACTTC
V: TRBV7-2; size: once; D: TRBD1; J: TRBJ1-4; CDR3: CASSPGQGRNEKLFF; DNA: TGTGCCAGCAGCCCCGGACAGGGGCGGAATGAAAAACTGTTTTTT
V: TRBV19; size: -; D: TRBD2; J: TRBJ2-2; CDR3: CASKPGGNTGELFF; DNA: TGTGCCAGTAAGCCGGGAGGAAACACCGGGGAGCTGTTTTTT
V: TRBV7-2; size: -; D: -; J: TRBJ1-1; CDR3: CASSLGGGGRGTEAFF; DNA: TGTGCCAGCAGCTTAGGAGGAGGCGGTCGCGGCACTGAAGCTTTCTTT
V: TRBV2; size: -; D: -; J: TRBJ2-7; CDR3: CASRASGYEQYF; DNA: TGTGCCAGCAGGGCGTCGGGCTACGAGCAGTACTTC
V: TRBV18; size: -; D: -; J: TRBJ1-5; CDR3: CASSGGTYQPQHF; DNA: TGTGCCAGCTCAGGGGGCACATATCAGCCCCAGCATTTT
V: TRBV3-1/TRBV3-2; size: -; D: -; J: TRBJ2-3; CDR3: CASSRTTAGTDTQYF; DNA: TGTGCCAGCAGTCGTACTACCGCTGGCACAGATACGCAGTATTTT
V: TRBV19; size: -; D: TRBD1; J: TRBJ1-1; CDR3: CASSGQGAPLDTEAFF; DNA: TGTGCCAGTAGTGGACAGGGGGCCCCCCTTGACACTGAAGCTTTCTTT
V: TRBV27; size: -; D: -; J: TRBJ1-1; CDR3: CASSLIGQYFTEAFF; DNA: TGTGCCAGCAGTTTGATCGGACAGTATTTTACTGAAGCTTTCTTT
V: TRBV3-1/TRBV3-2; size: -; D: -; J: TRBJ2-1; CDR3: CASSQDQRAYNEQFF; DNA: TGTGCCAGCAGCCAAGATCAGCGGGCTTACAATGAGCAGTTCTTC
V: TRBV4-2; size: -; D: TRBD1; J: TRBJ2-7; CDR3: CASSHFRGIDEQYF; DNA: TGTGCCAGCAGCCACTTCAGGGGGATCGACGAGCAGTACTTC
V: TRBV5-5; size: -; D: -; J: TRBJ1-3; CDR3: CASSLWGGDTIYF; DNA: TGTGCCAGCAGCTTGTGGGGCGGGGACACCATATATTTT
V: TRBV6-5; size: -; D: TRBD1; J: TRBJ1-4; CDR3: CASSPDRGGNEKLFF; DNA: TGTGCCAGCAGCCCAGACAGGGGGGGTAACGAAAAACTGTTTTTT
V: TRBV13; size: -; D: -; J: TRBJ1-2; CDR3: CASSSRGVYGYTF; DNA: TGTGCCAGCAGCTCACGAGGTGTCTATGGCTACACCTTC
V: TRBV5-1; size: -; D: TRBD1; J: TRBJ2-7; CDR3: CASSTGQVTAYEQYF; DNA: TGCGCCAGCAGCACCGGACAGGTCACAGCCTACGAGCAGTACTTC
V: TRBV7-9; size: -; D: TRBD2; J: TRBJ2-5; CDR3: CASSPRTSGTIWETQYF; DNA: TGTGCCAGCAGCCCCCGGACTAGCGGGACAATTTGGGAGACCCAGTACTTC
V: TRBV7-9; size: -; D: TRBD2; J: TRBJ2-5; CDR3: CASSPGAGELQETQYF; DNA: TGTGCCAGCAGCCCCGGGGCGGGGGAGCTCCAAGAGACCCAGTACTTC
V: TRBV28; size: few; D: -; J: TRBJ2-6; CDR3: CASSFGRISGANVLTF; DNA: TGTGCCAGCAGTTTCGGCAGGATCTCTGGGGCCAACGTCCTGACTTTC
V: TRBV1; size: -; D: -; J: TRBJ2-7; CDR3: CTSSSRPGTGDEQYF; DNA: TGCACCAGCAGCTCAAGACCCGGGACAGGGGACGAGCAGTACTTC
V: TRBV30; size: once; D: -; J: TRBJ2-7; CDR3: CAWSVRVSSYEQYF; DNA: TGTGCCTGGAGTGTACGGGTCTCCTCCTACGAGCAGTACTTC
V: TRBV7-9; size: -; D: -; J: TRBJ1-5; CDR3: CASSLQGNQPQHF; DNA: TGTGCCAGCAGCTTACAGGGAAATCAGCCCCAGCATTTT
V: TRBV5-4; size: -; D: TRBD1; J: TRBJ2-3; CDR3: CASSLGGTGTFTDTQYF; DNA: TGTGCCAGCAGCTTGGGCGGGACAGGGACCTTCACAGATACGCAGTATTTT
V: TRBV6-4; size: -; D: -; J: TRBJ1-2; CDR3: CASSRGFGYTF; DNA: TGTGCCAGCAGCCGAGGCTTCGGCTACACCTTC
V: TRBV4-2; size: -; D: TRBD1; J: TRBJ1-2; CDR3: CASSQARGTAYGYTF; DNA: TGTGCCAGCAGCCAGGCAAGAGGGACAGCCTATGGCTACACCTTC
V: TRBV24-1; size: -; D: -; J: TRBJ1-1; CDR3: CATSGGSSSTEAFF; DNA: TGTGCCACCAGTGGAGGGTCTTCCTCCACTGAAGCTTTCTTT
V: TRBV7-2; size: -; D: -; J: TRBJ2-4; CDR3: CASSLVVTKSGGIQYF; DNA: TGTGCCAGCAGCTTAGTAGTGACTAAGTCGGGTGGGATTCAGTACTTC
V: TRBV28; size: -; D: -; J: TRBJ2-5; CDR3: CASKEAQETQYF; DNA: TGTGCCAGCAAAGAGGCACAAGAGACCCAGTACTTC
V: TRBV27; size: -; D: -; J: TRBJ2-7; CDR3: CASSLSPGYEQYF; DNA: TGTGCCAGCAGTTTATCTCCGGGCTACGAGCAGTACTTC
V: TRBV16; size: few; D: TRBD1; J: TRBJ2-3; CDR3: CASSTRDRHPSTDTQYF; DNA: TGTGCCAGCAGCACGAGGGACAGACACCCTAGCACAGATACGCAGTATTTT
V: TRBV6-1; size: -; D: TRBD2; J: TRBJ2-1; CDR3: CASSEGLAGKASSYNEQFF; DNA: TGTGCCAGCAGTGAAGGACTAGCGGGAAAGGCGAGCTCCTACAATGAGCAGTTCTTC
V: TRBV24-1; size: once; D: TRBD1; J: TRBJ1-1; CDR3: CATSDWDRGDSPEAFF; DNA: TGTGCCACCAGTGACTGGGACAGGGGGGATTCTCCTGAAGCTTTCTTT
V: TRBV11-3; size: -; D: -; J: TRBJ2-2; CDR3: CASSNEGVHTGELFF; DNA: TGTGCCAGCAGCAACGAGGGGGTCCACACCGGGGAGCTGTTTTTT
V: TRBV6-5; size: few; D: -; J: TRBJ2-2; CDR3: CASSFFRQAGELFF; DNA: TGTGCCAGCAGTTTCTTTCGGCAGGCCGGGGAGCTGTTTTTT
V: TRBV14; size: -; D: TRBD1; J: TRBJ2-1; CDR3: CASSRDRGMGEQFF; DNA: TGTGCCAGCAGCCGGGACAGGGGGATGGGTGAGCAGTTCTTC
V: TRBV25-1; size: -; D: -; J: TRBJ1-2; CDR3: CASSDSTGRNYGYTF; DNA: TGTGCCAGCAGTGATTCCACAGGGCGAAACTATGGCTACACCTTC
V: TRBV18; size: -; D: TRBD2; J: TRBJ2-1; CDR3: CASSPPLAAGSYNEQFF; DNA: TGTGCCAGCTCACCACCACTAGCGGCTGGATCCTACAATGAGCAGTTCTTC
V: TRBV5-1; size: few; D: TRBD1; J: TRBJ1-1; CDR3: CASSLADRVGTEAFF; DNA: TGCGCCAGCAGCTTGGCCGACAGGGTCGGGACTGAAGCTTTCTTT
V: TRBV7-6; size: -; D: TRBD1; J: TRBJ1-3; CDR3: CASSLDYRTGSSGNTIYF; DNA: TGTGCCAGCAGCTTAGATTATCGGACAGGTTCCTCTGGAAACACCATATATTTT
V: TRBV2; size: -; D: TRBD1; J: TRBJ1-3; CDR3: CASRPGQGKSLSGNTIYF; DNA: TGTGCCAGCAGGCCGGGACAGGGTAAAAGTCTCTCTGGAAACACCATATATTTT
V: TRBV4-3; size: -; D: -; J: TRBJ1-6; CDR3: CASSRAGNSRNSPLHF; DNA: TGCGCCAGCAGCCGCGCAGGGAACTCTAGGAATTCACCCCTCCACTTT
V: TRBV7-8; size: -; D: -; J: TRBJ1-2; CDR3: CASSLASGELHYGYTF; DNA: TGTGCCAGCAGCTTAGCCTCGGGGGAGCTTCACTATGGCTACACCTTC
V: TRBV19; size: once; D: TRBD2; J: TRBJ2-2; CDR3: CASKGLALPVTGELFF; DNA: TGTGCCAGTAAGGGACTAGCGTTACCGGTTACCGGGGAGCTGTTTTTT
V: TRBV25-1; size: -; D: -; J: TRBJ1-1; CDR3: CASRPPPPTGTVNTEAFF; DNA: TGTGCCAGCAGGCCCCCACCCCCCACAGGGACGGTGAACACTGAAGCTTTCTTT
V: TRBV27; size: -; D: -; J: TRBJ1-5; CDR3: CASSSIMTGNSNQPQHF; DNA: TGTGCCAGCAGTTCCATAATGACGGGAAATAGCAATCAGCCCCAGCATTTT